Each of the 31 T cell receptor beta chains below was sequenced from the same sample in a study of OX40 agonist ivuxolimab in advanced cancers. Using immunoSEQ multiplex PCR, the repertoire was profiled, and TCRdb retains in-frame clones only, with some absent. The table shows 82,000 or so clones, with roughly 89% occurring only once. The sample consisted of CD4+ or CD8+ T cells sorted from blood, taken in a trial of the OX40 agonist ivuxolimab. The source is an adult with an advanced solid tumor such as melanoma, head and neck, liver or kidney cancer.

In this sample, this clone turned up once. The rearrangement links TRBV6-1 to TRBJ2-5; no definite D call. CDR3 length: 10 residues. The V and J ends lost 1 base and 6 bases respectively, with 0 bases between them. CDR1 is MNHNS, CDR2 SASEGT, per germline. CDR3 loop: CASSEETQYF. CDR3 sequence (DNA): TGTGCCAGCAGTGAAGAGACCCAGTACTTC.

The chain links TRBV9 to TRBJ2-2; unclear D gene. V gave up 4 bases and J gave up 3 bases, with 16 bases separating them. Germline V gives CDR1 SGDLS, CDR2 YYNGEE. The CDR3 contains 16 residues. CDR3 amino acids: CASSPQERRDTGELFF. The CDR3 nucleotides read TGTGCCAGCAGCCCACAAGAACGACGGGACACCGGGGAGCTGTTTTTT.

This clone was seen once. The V gene is TRBV18, the J gene TRBJ2-5; 10 positions match TRBD2. The germline V gene has CDR1 KGHSH and CDR2 LQKENI. The V gene end was trimmed by 2 bases and the J gene end by 5 bases; junction bases not matched to a gene: 8. The CDR3 is 16 amino acids. The DNA of the CDR3 is TGTGCCAGCTCACCAGGGAAAACTAGCGGGGTGGAGACCCAGTACTTC. Its translation is CASSPGKTSGVETQYF.

The J gene is TRBJ2-1, the V gene TRBV5-1, with 9 bases fitting TRBD2. Germline values: CDR1 SGHRS, CDR2 YFSETQ. J gave up 9 bases and V 4 bases, and 32 bases lay outside the gene matches. The CDR3 length is 22 residues. The CDR3 reads CASSLNPSAGGNIAGVSAEQFF. The CDR3 DNA reads TGCGCCAGCAGCCTCAATCCCTCAGCCGGGGGGAATATAGCGGGAGTTTCAGCTGAGCAGTTCTTC. The full variable domain, in which reference TRBV5-1 and TRBJ2-1 provide the parts outside the CDR3, is KAGVTQTPRYLIKTRGQQVTLSCSPISGHRSVSWYQQTPGQGLQFLFEYFSETQRNKGNFPGRFSGRQFSNSRSEMNVSTLELGDSALYLCASSLNPSAGGNIAGVSAEQFFGPGTRLTVL.

V usage is TRBV5-4 and J usage is TRBJ2-7, with 9 bases identical to TRBD2. This CDR3 contains 18 residues. V shed 5 bases, J shed 4 bases, and the junction held 19 bases outside the gene matches. Looked up from germline, CDR1 is SGHNT and CDR2 is YYREEE (reference sequence). The CDR3 DNA follows: TGTGCCAGCAGTTCTCCAGAGGCTAGCGGGGTCCCGGGGTACGAGCAGTACTTC. Its translation: CASSSPEASGVPGYEQYF.

The gene calls are TRBV5-4 and TRBJ1-1, with D uncertain. V was trimmed by 4 bases and J by 1 base, leaving 11 bases between them. There are 14 residues in the CDR3. CDR1 is SGHNT, CDR2 YYREEE, per germline (reference sequence). This chain's CDR3 is CASSPSQPNTEAFF. The CDR3 nucleotides read TGTGCCAGCAGCCCGAGTCAACCGAACACTGAAGCTTTCTTT.

The chain employs TRBV14 and TRBJ2-7; D remains ambiguous. V lost 4 bases and J 0 bases, leaving 10 bases between the germline ends. The CDR3 length is 14 residues. Per the germline V gene, CDR1 is SGHDN and CDR2 is FVKESK. The CDR3 here is CASSLYQTSYEQYF. CDR3 coding DNA: TGTGCCAGCAGCCTTTATCAAACCTCCTACGAGCAGTACTTC. Drawing the rest from reference TRBV14 and TRBJ2-7, the complete variable domain is EAGVTQFPSHSVIEKGQTVTLRCDPISGHDNLYWYRRVMGKEIKFLLHFVKESKQDESGMPNNRFLAERTGGTYSTLKVQPAELEDSGVYFCASSLYQTSYEQYFGPGTRLTVT.

Only a few counts were recorded for this clone. CDR3 in DNA: TGCAGCGTTGGGGGTAGCGGGGGGGCCGAAGGGACCCAGTACTTC. It translates to CSVGGSGGAEGTQYF. The rearrangement joins TRBV29-1 to TRBJ2-5; 11 bases match TRBD2. In germline, CDR1 is SQVTM, CDR2 ANQGSEA. The CDR3 runs to 15 residues. With 4 bases clipped from V and 7 bases from J, the junction kept 11 bases outside the gene matches.

V is TRBV2 and J is TRBJ1-2, with 7 bases identical to TRBD1. Trimming at V came to 6 bases and at J to 3 bases, leaving 7 bases not matched to a gene. Germline CDR1 and CDR2: SNHLY and FYNNEI. The CDR3 totals 14 residues. The CDR3 DNA reads as TGTGCCAGCAGCCTCAACGACAGGGACTATGGCTACACCTTC. Amino acids: CASSLNDRDYGYTF. The full variable domain, its missing parts supplied by reference TRBV2 and TRBJ1-2, is EPEVTQTPSHQVTQMGQEVILRCVPISNHLYFYWYRQILGQKVEFLVSFYNNEISEKSEIFDDQFSVERPDGSNFTLKIRSTKLEDSAMYFCASSLNDRDYGYTFGSGTRLTVV.

In this sample, this clone turned up once. The rearrangement links TRBV5-1 to TRBJ2-2, with a tentative D call TRBD1 (6 bases). The V gene's germline CDR1 is SGHRS and CDR2 YFSETQ. The germline V and J ends were trimmed by 3 bases and 1 base, with 7 bases remaining between them. The CDR3 spans 14 residues. CDR3 nucleotide sequence: TGCGCCAGCAGCTCGGGACAGAACACCGGGGAGCTGTTTTTT. Translation: CASSSGQNTGELFF.

This sequence joins TRBV9 and TRBJ2-2, with a possible D match to TRBD2 (7 bases). Trimming shortened V by 6 bases and J by 4 bases, and 16 bases separated the two germline ends. The germline V gene encodes CDR1 SGDLS and CDR2 YYNGEE. The CDR3 contains 15 residues. The CDR3 region has the DNA TGTGCCAGCAATTGGGGGCGGGAGCCCACCGGGGAGCTGTTTTTT. Residues: CASNWGREPTGELFF. The full variable domain, in which reference TRBV9 and TRBJ2-2 provide the parts outside the CDR3, is DSGVTQTPKHLITATGQRVTLRCSPRSGDLSVYWYQQSLDQGLQFLIQYYNGEERAKGNILERFSAQQFPDLHSELNLSSLELGDSALYFCASNWGREPTGELFFGEGSRLTVL.

The chain employs TRBV6-5 and TRBJ2-7, with D perhaps TRBD2 (5 bases). Germline V gives CDR1 MNHEY, CDR2 SVGAGI. The CDR3 covers 13 residues. The germline V and J ends were trimmed by 7 bases and 7 bases, with 17 bases remaining between them. DNA of the CDR3: TGTGCCAGCATTGCAGCCGTGTCGGGAGAGCAGTACTTC. This codes for CASIAAVSGEQYF.

The chain couples TRBV29-1 to TRBJ2-7; 9 nucleotides agree with TRBD1. The length of the CDR3 is 13 residues. Looked up from germline, CDR1 is SQVTM and CDR2 is ANQGSEA. V lost 7 bases and J lost 6; bases outside the gene matches: 10. For the CDR3, the DNA is TGCAGCGCAGCACAGGGGGCCCCGGCCGAGCAGTACTTC. This gives the protein CSAAQGAPAEQYF.

This clone was found a few times. The sample carries other DNA sequences with the same CDR3. The gene calls are TRBV5-1 and TRBJ2-5, with D perhaps matching TRBD1 or TRBD2 (5 bases each). The CDR3 is made up of 13 amino acids. Germline V gene lookup returns CDR1 SGHRS and CDR2 YFSETQ. Between the trimmed V and J ends, which lost 0 bases and 5 bases, there was a span of 8 bases. CDR3 sequence (DNA): TGCGCCAGCAGCTTGGCCGAGGGGGAGACCCAGTACTTC. This sequence encodes CASSLAEGETQYF.

The chain employs TRBV11-2 and TRBJ2-1; D gene uncertain. V gave up 4 bases and J gave up 6 bases, with 13 bases separating them. Germline assignment: CDR1 SGHAT and CDR2 FQNNGV. The CDR3 runs 14 residues. The CDR3 sequence: CASSSTDSGNEQFF. The CDR3 DNA is TGTGCCAGCAGCTCAACAGATTCCGGCAATGAGCAGTTCTTC.

As regards this clone: One end of the junction is discordant with germline, which a read error may explain. The J gene is TRBJ1-2, the V gene TRBV5-1, with D possibly being TRBD1 (5 bases). The CDR3 length is 13 residues. The V gene's germline CDR1 is SGHRS and CDR2 YFSETQ. CDR3 sequence (DNA): TGTGCCAGCAGCTTGTGGGGCAACTATGGCTACACCTTC. Amino acid sequence: CASSLWGNYGYTF.

The chain carries TRBV27 and TRBJ2-5; weak D call: TRBD2 (5 bases). The CDR3 totals 14 residues. The V gene's germline CDR1 is MNHEY and CDR2 SMNVEV (reference sequence). The V and J ends lost 3 bases and 1 base respectively, with 9 bases between them. Here the CDR3 DNA reads TGTGCCAGCAGTTTTGCGGGCCGCCAAGAGACCCAGTACTTC. Its translation: CASSFAGRQETQYF.

V and J are TRBV15 and TRBJ2-5; perhaps TRBD2 as D (6 bases). The germline V gene has CDR1 LNHNV and CDR2 YYDKDF (reference sequence). This CDR3 region has 16 residues. Trimming pared 0 bases from V and 4 bases from J, leaving 15 bases between. DNA of the CDR3: TGTGCCACCAGCAGAGATCTCATCGGGGGAGGAGAGACCCAGTACTTC. This gives the protein CATSRDLIGGGETQYF.

The chain carries TRBV5-4 and TRBJ2-3; 8 bases map to TRBD2. Germline lookup yields CDR1 SGHNT and CDR2 YYREEE (reference sequence). This CDR3 has 16 amino acids. The ends lost 4 bases at V and 5 bases at J; junction bases unmatched: 12. The CDR3 bases are TGTGCCAGCAGCCGGTGGACTAGCCTGGGGGAAGATACGCAGTATTTT. This translates into CASSRWTSLGEDTQYF.

The chain couples TRBV18 to TRBJ2-7; 9 nucleotides match TRBD2. CDR1 and CDR2 from the germline V gene are KGHSH and LQKENI. The CDR3 contains 15 residues. V shed 2 bases and J 7 bases; nucleotides not matched to a gene: 9. In DNA, the CDR3 is TGTGCCAGCTCACCATGGCTAGCGGGGTCTGGAGAGCAGTACTTC. It encodes CASSPWLAGSGEQYF.

This chain links TRBV7-6 with TRBJ1-3; 9 nucleotides agree with TRBD1. This CDR3 comprises 17 residues. The V segment lost 5 bases and the J segment 0 bases; nucleotides outside the gene matches: 8. CDR1 and CDR2 from the germline V gene are SGHVS and FNYEAQ. This CDR3 reads CASSQGQGTSSGNTIYF. As DNA, the CDR3 is TGTGCCAGCAGCCAAGGACAGGGGACCTCCTCTGGAAACACCATATATTTT. Full variable domain (missing parts from reference TRBV7-6 and TRBJ1-3): GAGVSQSPRYKVTKRGQDVALRCDPISGHVSLYWYRQALGQGPEFLTYFNYEAQQDKSGLPNDRFSAERPEGSISTLTIQRTEQRDSAMYRCASSQGQGTSSGNTIYFGEGSWLTVV.

CDR3 protein: CASSYRDNYGYTF. The CDR3 DNA is TGTGCCAGCAGCTACAGGGATAACTATGGCTACACCTTC. The V and J genes are TRBV11-1 and TRBJ1-2; TRBD1 is a possible D gene (6 bases). Germline values: CDR1 SGHAT, CDR2 FQDESV (reference sequence). V was trimmed by 4 bases and J by 1 base, leaving 7 bases between them. The CDR3 is 13 residues long.

The table lists this clone with a count of one. This chain joins TRBV18 and TRBJ2-1; D remains unclear. The CDR3 has 13 amino acids. V was shortened by 2 bases and J by 4 bases, with 6 bases between the two germline ends. Germline CDR1 is KGHSH and CDR2 is LQKENI. The CDR3 loop reads CASSPETYNEQFF. CDR3 DNA: TGTGCCAGCTCACCAGAGACTTACAATGAGCAGTTCTTC.

The chain uses TRBV29-1 and TRBJ1-1, with 8 bases aligning to TRBD1. The CDR3 contains 13 residues. The V gene end was trimmed by 7 bases and the J gene end by 5 bases; junction bases not matched to a gene: 9. Germline values: CDR1 SQVTM, CDR2 ANQGSEA. The CDR3 sequence: CSGGQGGDTEAFF. The CDR3 region has the DNA TGCAGCGGCGGACAGGGCGGAGATACTGAAGCTTTCTTT. The variable domain in full, with the rest retrieved from reference TRBV29-1 and TRBJ1-1, is SAVISQKPSRDICQRGTSLTIQCQVDSQVTMMFWYRQQPGQSLTLIATANQGSEATYESGFVIDKFPISRPNLTFSTLTVSNMSPEDSSIYLCSGGQGGDTEAFFGQGTRLTVV.

This clone has only one observation. The V gene is TRBV6-1, the J gene TRBJ1-4; perhaps TRBD1 as D (6 bases). Germline CDR1 and CDR2: MNHNS and SASEGT. The V and J ends lost 2 bases and 5 bases respectively, with 9 bases between them. The CDR3 is made up of 14 amino acids. The CDR3 bases are TGTGCCAGCAGTGAACCCAGGGGAAATGAAAAACTGTTTTTT. The encoded protein is CASSEPRGNEKLFF.

The J gene is TRBJ2-1, the V gene TRBV29-1, with 8 bases aligning to TRBD1. The CDR3 covers 14 residues. V was clipped by 4 bases and J by 2 bases; unmatched bases: 4. The V gene's germline CDR1 is SQVTM and CDR2 ANQGSEA. The CDR3 sequence: CSVVGTGAYNEQFF. The CDR3 nucleotides are TGCAGCGTTGTAGGGACAGGAGCCTACAATGAGCAGTTCTTC.

This clone has only a few counts. Here the CDR3 reads CASSVGLEGYGYTF. CDR3 nucleotides: TGTGCCAGCAGCGTAGGACTGGAGGGCTATGGCTACACCTTC. The chain recombines TRBV9 with TRBJ1-2; D is uncertain. Germline assignment: CDR1 SGDLS and CDR2 YYNGEE. The V gene lost 0 bases and the J gene lost 4 bases, with 10 bases spanning the gap. This CDR3 is 14 amino acids long.

J is TRBJ2-2 and V is TRBV29-1; D might be TRBD1 (5 bases). The V and J ends lost 6 bases and 0 bases respectively, with 8 bases between them. The germline V gene encodes CDR1 SQVTM and CDR2 ANQGSEA. The CDR3 sequence is 13 residues long. In DNA form, the CDR3 reads TGCAGCGTAGGGGCCGCGAACACCGGGGAGCTGTTTTTT. Translated, it gives CSVGAANTGELFF.

The V and J genes are TRBV29-1 and TRBJ2-7; D not resolved. CDR1 is SQVTM and CDR2 is ANQGSEA in the germline V gene. The CDR3 sequence is 10 residues long. Trimming cost V 4 bases and J 5 bases, with 6 bases left between them. The DNA of the CDR3 is TGCAGCGTTGGGGAAGACGAGCAGTACTTC. It codes for CSVGEDEQYF.

The chain combines TRBV15 with TRBJ1-4; 7 positions match TRBD1. Germline assignment: CDR1 LNHNV and CDR2 YYDKDF (reference sequence). The CDR3 spans 17 residues. V shed 8 bases and J 0 bases; nucleotides not matched to a gene: 12. The DNA of the CDR3 is TGTGCCACCCTCAGCGACAGGGCTATGGCAACTAATGAAAAACTGTTTTTT. This translates into CATLSDRAMATNEKLFF.

This chain links TRBV18 with TRBJ2-3; 7 nucleotides line up with TRBD2. Germline-derived CDR1 and CDR2 are KGHSH and LQKENI. The CDR3 consists of 14 residues. V lost 4 bases and J lost 2; bases outside the gene matches: 3. The CDR3 DNA follows: TGTGCCAGCTCACTGACTAGCTCCACAGATACGCAGTATTTT. Encoded protein: CASSLTSSTDTQYF. The full variable domain, with the rest looked up from reference TRBV18 and TRBJ2-3, is NAGVMQNPRHLVRRRGQEARLRCSPMKGHSHVYWYRQLPEEGLKFMVYLQKENIIDESGMPKERFSAEFPKEGPSILRIQQVVRGDSAAYFCASSLTSSTDTQYFGPGTRLTVL.